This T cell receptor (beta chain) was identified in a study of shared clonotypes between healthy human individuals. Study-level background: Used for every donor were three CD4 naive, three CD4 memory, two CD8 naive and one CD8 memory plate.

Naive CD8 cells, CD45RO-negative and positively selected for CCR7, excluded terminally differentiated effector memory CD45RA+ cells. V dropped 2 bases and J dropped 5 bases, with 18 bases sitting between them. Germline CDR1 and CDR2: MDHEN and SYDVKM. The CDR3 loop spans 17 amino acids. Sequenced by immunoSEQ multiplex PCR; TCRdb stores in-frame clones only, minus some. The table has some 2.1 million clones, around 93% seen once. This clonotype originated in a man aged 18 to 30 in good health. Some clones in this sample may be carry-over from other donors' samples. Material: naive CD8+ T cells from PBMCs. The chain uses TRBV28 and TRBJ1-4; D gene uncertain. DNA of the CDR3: TGTGCCAGCAGTTTAGTAGGAACCCTGGTTAAAAATGAAAAACTGTTTTTT. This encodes CASSLVGTLVKNEKLFF.